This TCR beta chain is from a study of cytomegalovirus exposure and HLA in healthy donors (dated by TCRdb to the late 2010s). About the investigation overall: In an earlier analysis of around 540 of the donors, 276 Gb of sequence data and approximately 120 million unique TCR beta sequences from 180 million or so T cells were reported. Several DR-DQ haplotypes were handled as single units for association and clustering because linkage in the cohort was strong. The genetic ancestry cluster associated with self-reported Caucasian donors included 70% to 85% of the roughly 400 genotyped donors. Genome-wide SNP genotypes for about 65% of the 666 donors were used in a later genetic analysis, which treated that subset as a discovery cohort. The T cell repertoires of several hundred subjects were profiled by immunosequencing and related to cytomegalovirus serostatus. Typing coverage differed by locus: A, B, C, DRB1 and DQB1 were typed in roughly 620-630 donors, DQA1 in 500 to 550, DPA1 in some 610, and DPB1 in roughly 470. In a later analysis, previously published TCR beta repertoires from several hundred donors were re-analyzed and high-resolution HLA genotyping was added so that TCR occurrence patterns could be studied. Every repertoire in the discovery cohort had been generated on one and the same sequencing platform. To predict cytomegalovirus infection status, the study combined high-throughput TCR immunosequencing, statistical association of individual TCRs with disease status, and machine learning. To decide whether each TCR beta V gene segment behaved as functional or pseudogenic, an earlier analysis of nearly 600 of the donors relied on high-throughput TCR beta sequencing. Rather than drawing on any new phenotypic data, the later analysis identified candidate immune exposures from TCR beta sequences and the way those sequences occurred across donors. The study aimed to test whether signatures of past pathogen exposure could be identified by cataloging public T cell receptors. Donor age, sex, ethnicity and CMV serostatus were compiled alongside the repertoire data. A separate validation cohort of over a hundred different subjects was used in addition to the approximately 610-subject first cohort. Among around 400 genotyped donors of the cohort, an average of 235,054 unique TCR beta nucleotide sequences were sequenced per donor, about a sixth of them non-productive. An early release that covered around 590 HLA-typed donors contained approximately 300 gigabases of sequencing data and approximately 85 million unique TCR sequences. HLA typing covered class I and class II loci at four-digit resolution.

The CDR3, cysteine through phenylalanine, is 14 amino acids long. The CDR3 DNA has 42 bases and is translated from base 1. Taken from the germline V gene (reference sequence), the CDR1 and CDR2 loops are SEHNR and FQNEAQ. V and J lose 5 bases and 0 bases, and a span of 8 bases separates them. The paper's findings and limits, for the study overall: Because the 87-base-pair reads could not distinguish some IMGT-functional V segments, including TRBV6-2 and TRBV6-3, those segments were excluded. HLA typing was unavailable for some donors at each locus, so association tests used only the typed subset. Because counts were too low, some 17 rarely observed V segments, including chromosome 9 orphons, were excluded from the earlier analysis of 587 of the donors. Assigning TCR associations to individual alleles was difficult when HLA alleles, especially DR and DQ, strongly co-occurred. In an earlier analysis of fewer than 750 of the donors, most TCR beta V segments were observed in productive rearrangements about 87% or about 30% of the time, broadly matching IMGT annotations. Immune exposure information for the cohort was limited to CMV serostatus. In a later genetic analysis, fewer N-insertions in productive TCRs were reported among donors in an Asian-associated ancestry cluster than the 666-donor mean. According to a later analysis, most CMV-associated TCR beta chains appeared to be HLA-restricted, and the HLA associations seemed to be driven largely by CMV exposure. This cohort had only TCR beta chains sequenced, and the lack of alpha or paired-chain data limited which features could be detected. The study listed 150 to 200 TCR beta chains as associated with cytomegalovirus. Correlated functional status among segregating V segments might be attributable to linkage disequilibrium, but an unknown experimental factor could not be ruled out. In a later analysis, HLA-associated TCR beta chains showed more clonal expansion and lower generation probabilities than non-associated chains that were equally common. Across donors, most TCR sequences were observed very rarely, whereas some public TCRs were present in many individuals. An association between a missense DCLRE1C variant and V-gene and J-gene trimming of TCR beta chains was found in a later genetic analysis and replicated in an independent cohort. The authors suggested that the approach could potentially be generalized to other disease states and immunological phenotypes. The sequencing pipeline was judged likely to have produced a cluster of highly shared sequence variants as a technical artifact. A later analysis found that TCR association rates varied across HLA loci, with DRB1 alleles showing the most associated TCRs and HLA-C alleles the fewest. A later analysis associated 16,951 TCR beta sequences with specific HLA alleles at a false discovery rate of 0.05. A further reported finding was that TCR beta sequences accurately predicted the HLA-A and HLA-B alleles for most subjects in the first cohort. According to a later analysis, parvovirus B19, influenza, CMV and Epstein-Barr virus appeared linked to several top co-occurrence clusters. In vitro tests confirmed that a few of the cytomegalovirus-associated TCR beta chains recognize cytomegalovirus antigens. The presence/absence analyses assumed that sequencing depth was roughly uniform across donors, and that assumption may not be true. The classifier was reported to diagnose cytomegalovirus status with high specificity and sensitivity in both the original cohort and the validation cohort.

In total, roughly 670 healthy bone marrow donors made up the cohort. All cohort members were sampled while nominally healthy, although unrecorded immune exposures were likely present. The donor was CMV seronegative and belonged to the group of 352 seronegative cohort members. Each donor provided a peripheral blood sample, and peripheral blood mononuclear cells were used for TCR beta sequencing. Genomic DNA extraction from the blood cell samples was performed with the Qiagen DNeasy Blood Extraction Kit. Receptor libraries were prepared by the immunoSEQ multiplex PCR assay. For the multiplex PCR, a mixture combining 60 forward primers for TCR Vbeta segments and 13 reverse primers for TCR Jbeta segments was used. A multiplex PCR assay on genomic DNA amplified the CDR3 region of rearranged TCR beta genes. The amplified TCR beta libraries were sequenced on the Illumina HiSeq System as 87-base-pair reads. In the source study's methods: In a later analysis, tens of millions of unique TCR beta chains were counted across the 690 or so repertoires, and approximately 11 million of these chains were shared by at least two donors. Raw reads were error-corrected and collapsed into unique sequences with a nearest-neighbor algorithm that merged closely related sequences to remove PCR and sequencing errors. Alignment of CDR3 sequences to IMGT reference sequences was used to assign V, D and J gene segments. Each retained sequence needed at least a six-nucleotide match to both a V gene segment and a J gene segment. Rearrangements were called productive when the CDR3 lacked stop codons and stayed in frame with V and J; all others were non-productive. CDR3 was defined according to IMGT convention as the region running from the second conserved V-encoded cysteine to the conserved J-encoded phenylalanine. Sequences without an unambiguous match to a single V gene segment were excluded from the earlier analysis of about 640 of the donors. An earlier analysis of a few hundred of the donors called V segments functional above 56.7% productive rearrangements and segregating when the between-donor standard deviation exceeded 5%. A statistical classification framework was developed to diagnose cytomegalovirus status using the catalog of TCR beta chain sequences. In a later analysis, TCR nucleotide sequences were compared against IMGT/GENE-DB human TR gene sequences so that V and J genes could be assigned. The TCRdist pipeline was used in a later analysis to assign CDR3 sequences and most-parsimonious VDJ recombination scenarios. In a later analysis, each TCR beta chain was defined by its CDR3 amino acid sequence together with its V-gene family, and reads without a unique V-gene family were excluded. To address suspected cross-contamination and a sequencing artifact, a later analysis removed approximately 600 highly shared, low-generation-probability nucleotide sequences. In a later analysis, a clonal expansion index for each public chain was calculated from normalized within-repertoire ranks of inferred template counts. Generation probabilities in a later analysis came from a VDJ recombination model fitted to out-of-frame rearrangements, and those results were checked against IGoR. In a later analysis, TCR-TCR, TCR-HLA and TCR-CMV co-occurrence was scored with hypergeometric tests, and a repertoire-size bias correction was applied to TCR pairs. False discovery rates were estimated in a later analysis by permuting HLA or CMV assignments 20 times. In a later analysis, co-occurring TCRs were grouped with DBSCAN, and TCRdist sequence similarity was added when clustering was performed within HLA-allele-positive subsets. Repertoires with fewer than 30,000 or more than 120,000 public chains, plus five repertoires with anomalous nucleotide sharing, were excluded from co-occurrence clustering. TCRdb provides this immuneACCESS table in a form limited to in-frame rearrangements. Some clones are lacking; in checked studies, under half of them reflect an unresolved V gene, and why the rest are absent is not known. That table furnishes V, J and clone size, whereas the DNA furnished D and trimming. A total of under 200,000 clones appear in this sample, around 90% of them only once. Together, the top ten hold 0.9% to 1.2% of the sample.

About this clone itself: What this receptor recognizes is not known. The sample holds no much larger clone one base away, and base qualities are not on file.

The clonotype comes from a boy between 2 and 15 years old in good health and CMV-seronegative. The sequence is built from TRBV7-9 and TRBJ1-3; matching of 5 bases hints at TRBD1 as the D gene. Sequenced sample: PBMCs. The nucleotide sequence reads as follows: TGTGCCAGCAGCGACAGCTACTCTGGAAACACCATATATTTT. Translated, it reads CASSDSYSGNTIYF.